This entry lists 16 T cell receptor beta chains sequenced from one sample in a study of shared clonotypes between healthy human individuals. Profiling relied on immunoSEQ multiplex PCR, and the TCRdb table lists in-frame clones only, not all of them. Of roughly 2.2 million clones in the sample, 85% to 95% were seen once. Sequencing was carried out using naive CD4+ T cells from PBMCs. This sample's subset: CD45RA+ positively selected. Every receptor here comes from a man younger than 35 in good health. Some clones in this sample may be carry-over from other donors' samples.

This chain connects TRBV2 to TRBJ2-5; D gene uncertain. V was shortened by 9 bases and J by 5 bases, with 13 bases between the two germline ends. From germline, CDR1 is SNHLY and CDR2 FYNNEI. The CDR3 spans 12 residues. The CDR3 DNA sequence: TGTGCCAGACAGACGAGTTTGGAGACCCAGTACTTC. The encoded protein is CARQTSLETQYF.

The rearrangement joins TRBV6-1 to TRBJ2-2, with a weak D call TRBD2 (6 bases). This CDR3 is built from 14 residues. Germline assignment: CDR1 MNHNS and CDR2 SASEGT. V dropped 7 bases and J dropped 4 bases, with 13 bases sitting between them. The DNA for the CDR3 is TGTGCCAGCATCTTGGGACTCCTCACCGGGGAGCTGTTTTTT. This sequence encodes CASILGLLTGELFF.

This clone was seen once. The rearrangement uses TRBV5-1 and TRBJ2-7; the match to TRBD1 covers 8 bases. The CDR3 length is 15 residues. Germline-derived CDR1 and CDR2 are SGHRS and YFSETQ. J gave up 1 base and V 4 bases, and 7 bases lay outside the gene matches. Here the CDR3 reads CASSGGTGSSYEQYF. The CDR3 DNA reads TGCGCCAGCAGCGGGGGGACAGGCTCTTCCTACGAGCAGTACTTC.

V gene TRBV5-5 combines with J gene TRBJ2-5; D is undetermined. V was shortened by 0 bases and J by 5 bases, with 8 bases between the two germline ends. The germline V gene has CDR1 SGHKS and CDR2 YYEKEE (reference sequence). CDR3 length equals 13 residues. The CDR3 loop reads CASSLEGRETQYF. The CDR3 bases are TGTGCCAGCAGCTTGGAAGGTCGGGAGACCCAGTACTTC. Using reference TRBV5-5 and TRBJ2-5 for the parts outside the CDR3, the full variable domain is DAGVTQSPTHLIKTRGQQVTLRCSPISGHKSVSWYQQVLGQGPQFIFQYYEKEERGRGNFPDRFSARQFPNYSSELNVNALLLGDSALYLCASSLEGRETQYFGPGTRLLVL.

A few counts support this clone. The chain recombines TRBV9 with TRBJ1-1; TRBD1 aligns across 7 bases. Germline values: CDR1 SGDLS, CDR2 YYNGEE. V shed 4 bases and J 5 bases; nucleotides not matched to a gene: 5. This CDR3 spans 13 amino acids. Here the CDR3 reads CASSPRDRTEAFF. CDR3 in DNA: TGTGCCAGCAGCCCCCGGGACAGAACTGAAGCTTTCTTT.

V and J are TRBV30 and TRBJ2-7; D possibly uses TRBD1 or TRBD2 (5 bases each). This CDR3 comprises 14 residues. V was trimmed by 5 bases and J by 3 bases, leaving 17 bases between them. Germline V gene sequence: CDR1 GTSNPN, CDR2 SVGIG (reference sequence). CDR3: CAWGPGTWGYEQYF. The CDR3 coding sequence is TGTGCCTGGGGTCCCGGGACGTGGGGCTACGAGCAGTACTTC. Filled out from reference TRBV30 and TRBJ2-7, the complete variable domain reads SQTIHQWPATLVQPVGSPLSLECTVEGTSNPNLYWYRQAAGRGLQLLFYSVGIGQISSEVPQNLSASRPQDRQFILSSKKLLLSDSGFYLCAWGPGTWGYEQYFGPGTRLTVT.

V and J are TRBV21-1 and TRBJ2-1; the table calls TRBD1, which could not be checked here. TRBV21-1 constitutes a pseudogene. This CDR3 is 21 amino acids long. The DNA of the CDR3 is TGTGCCAGCAGCAAAGTGGGGGACAGGGGGCTCCTGTTGAGCTCCTACAATGAGCAGTTCTTC. This translates into CASSKVGDRGLLLSSYNEQFF.

Details on this clone: The sample contains more than one DNA sequence encoding this CDR3. The J gene is TRBJ2-5, the V gene TRBV5-1; the match to TRBD1 covers 11 bases. The CDR3 consists of 15 residues. V lost 0 bases, J lost 5 bases, and 3 bases stayed unmatched. Germline lookup yields CDR1 SGHRS and CDR2 YFSETQ. CDR3 region: CASSLAGTGGETQYF. CDR3 in DNA: TGCGCCAGCAGCTTGGCGGGGACAGGGGGGGAGACCCAGTACTTC.

The chain is built from TRBV6-5 and TRBJ2-5, with D possibly matching TRBD1 (6 bases). CDR3 length: 14 amino acids. V lost 2 bases and J 3 bases, leaving 10 bases between the germline ends. Germline assignment: CDR1 MNHEY and CDR2 SVGAGI. CDR3 DNA: TGTGCCAGCAGTTACGACAGGTCGAAAGAGACCCAGTACTTC. Its translation: CASSYDRSKETQYF.

Remarks on this clone: The same CDR3 arises from other DNA sequences in this sample as well. The chain joins TRBV9 to TRBJ1-1; TRBD1 might be the D (5 bases). CDR1 is SGDLS, CDR2 YYNGEE, per germline. The CDR3 runs to 14 residues. Trimming took off 4 bases at V and 5 bases at J, with 15 bases between the two ends. DNA of the CDR3: TGTGCCAGCAGCCCAAATCTGGGGGATACTGAAGCTTTCTTT. It is translated as CASSPNLGDTEAFF.

The V gene is TRBV5-4, the J gene TRBJ2-1, with D unresolved. This CDR3 spans 15 amino acids. Germline CDR1 and CDR2: SGHNT and YYREEE (reference sequence). Trimming removed 6 bases from V and 0 bases from J, with 13 bases in between. The CDR3, as DNA: TGTGCCAGCATGCTCACGGCGAACTCCTACAATGAGCAGTTCTTC. It codes for CASMLTANSYNEQFF.

This clone was observed once. This chain connects TRBV5-1 to TRBJ2-5; 15 positions agree with TRBD2. Trimming at V came to 2 bases and at J to 2 bases, leaving 10 bases not matched to a gene. Germline V gene lookup returns CDR1 SGHRS and CDR2 YFSETQ. This CDR3 is 19 amino acids long. The CDR3 DNA sequence: TGCGCCAGCAGCTTCCAGGGACTAGCGGGAGGAACGTATCAAGAGACCCAGTACTTC. Translating it yields CASSFQGLAGGTYQETQYF.

This chain uses TRBV6-5 with TRBJ2-2; unclear D gene. CDR1 is MNHEY and CDR2 is SVGAGI in the germline V gene. The CDR3 sequence is 15 residues long. Trimming took 6 bases from V and 1 from J, leaving 12 bases between them. The CDR3 region has the DNA TGTGCCAGCAGAGCGTCAGCAGGGAACACCGGGGAGCTGTTTTTT. As protein: CASRASAGNTGELFF.

This clone was seen only once. This chain links TRBV6-1 with TRBJ2-7; D is perhaps TRBD1 or TRBD2 (6 bases each). Germline CDR1 is MNHNS and CDR2 is SASEGT. The CDR3 has 14 residues. The V and J ends lost 5 bases and 1 base respectively, with 12 bases between them. In nucleotides, the CDR3 is TGTGCCAGCAGTTTCGGGGGCGTTTCCTACGAGCAGTACTTC. The encoded protein is CASSFGGVSYEQYF.

V usage is TRBV9 and J usage is TRBJ2-7; 9 positions agree with TRBD1. The trim removed 2 bases at V and 4 bases at J, leaving 4 bases unmatched. Germline V CDR1 and CDR2: SGDLS, YYNGEE. The CDR3 spans 14 residues. The CDR3 loop reads CASSVRGQGYEQYF. CDR3 DNA: TGTGCCAGCAGCGTGCGGGGACAGGGTTACGAGCAGTACTTC.

J is TRBJ2-7 and V is TRBV5-5, with 8 bases lining up with TRBD2. V was clipped by 5 bases and J by 4 bases; unmatched bases: 8. CDR1 is SGHKS and CDR2 is YYEKEE in the germline V gene (reference sequence). There are 14 residues in the CDR3. CDR3 DNA sequence: TGTGCCAGCAGACCCCTAGCGGGCTTTTACGAGCAGTACTTC. Translation gives CASRPLAGFYEQYF.